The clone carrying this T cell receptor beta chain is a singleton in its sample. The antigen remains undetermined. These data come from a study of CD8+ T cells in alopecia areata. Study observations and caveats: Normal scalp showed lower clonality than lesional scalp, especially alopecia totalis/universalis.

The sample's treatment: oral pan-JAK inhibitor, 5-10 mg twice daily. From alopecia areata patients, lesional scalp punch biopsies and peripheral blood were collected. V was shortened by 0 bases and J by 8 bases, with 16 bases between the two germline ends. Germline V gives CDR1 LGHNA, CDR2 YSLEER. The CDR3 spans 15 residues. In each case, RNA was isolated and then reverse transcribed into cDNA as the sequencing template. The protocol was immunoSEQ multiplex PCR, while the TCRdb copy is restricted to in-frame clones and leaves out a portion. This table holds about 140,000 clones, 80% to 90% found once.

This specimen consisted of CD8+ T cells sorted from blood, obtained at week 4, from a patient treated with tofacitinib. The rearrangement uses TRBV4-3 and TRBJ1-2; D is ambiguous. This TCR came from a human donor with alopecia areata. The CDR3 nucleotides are TGCGCCAGCAGCCAAGAAGAGAACCCCCTAGGAGGCTACACCTTC. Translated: CASSQEENPLGGYTF.